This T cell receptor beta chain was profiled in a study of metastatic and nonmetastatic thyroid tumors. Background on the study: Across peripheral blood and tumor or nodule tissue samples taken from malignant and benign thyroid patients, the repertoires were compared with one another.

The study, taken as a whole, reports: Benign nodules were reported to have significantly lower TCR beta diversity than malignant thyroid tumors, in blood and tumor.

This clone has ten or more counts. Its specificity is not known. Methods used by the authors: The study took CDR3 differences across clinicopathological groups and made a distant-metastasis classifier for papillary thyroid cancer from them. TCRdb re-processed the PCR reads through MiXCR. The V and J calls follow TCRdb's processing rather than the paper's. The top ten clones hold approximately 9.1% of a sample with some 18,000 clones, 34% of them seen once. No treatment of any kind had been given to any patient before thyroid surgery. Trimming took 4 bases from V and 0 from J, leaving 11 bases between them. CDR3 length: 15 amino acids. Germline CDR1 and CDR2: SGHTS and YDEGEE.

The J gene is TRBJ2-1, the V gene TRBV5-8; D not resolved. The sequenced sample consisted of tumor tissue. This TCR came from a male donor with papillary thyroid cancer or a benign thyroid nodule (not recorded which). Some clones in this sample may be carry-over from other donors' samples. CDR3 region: CASSRARSSYNEQFF. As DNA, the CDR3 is TGTGCCAGCAGCCGTGCACGCTCCTCCTACAATGAGCAGTTCTTC.